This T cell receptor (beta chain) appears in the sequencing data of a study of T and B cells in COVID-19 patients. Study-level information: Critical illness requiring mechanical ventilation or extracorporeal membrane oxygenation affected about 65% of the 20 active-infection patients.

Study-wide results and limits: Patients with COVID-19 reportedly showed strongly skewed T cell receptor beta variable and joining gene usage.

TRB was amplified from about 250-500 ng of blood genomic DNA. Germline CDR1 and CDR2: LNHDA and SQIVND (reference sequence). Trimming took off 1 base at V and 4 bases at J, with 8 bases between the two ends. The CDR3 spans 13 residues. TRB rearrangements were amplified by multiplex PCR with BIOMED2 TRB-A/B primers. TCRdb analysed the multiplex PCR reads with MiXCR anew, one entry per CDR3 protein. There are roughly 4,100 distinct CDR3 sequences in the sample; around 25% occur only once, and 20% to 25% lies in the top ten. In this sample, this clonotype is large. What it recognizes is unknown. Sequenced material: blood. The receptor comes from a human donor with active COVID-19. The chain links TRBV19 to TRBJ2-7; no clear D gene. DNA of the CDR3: TGTGCCAGTAGTATAGCTCCCCAATACGAGCAGTACTTC. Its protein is CASSIAPQYEQYF.